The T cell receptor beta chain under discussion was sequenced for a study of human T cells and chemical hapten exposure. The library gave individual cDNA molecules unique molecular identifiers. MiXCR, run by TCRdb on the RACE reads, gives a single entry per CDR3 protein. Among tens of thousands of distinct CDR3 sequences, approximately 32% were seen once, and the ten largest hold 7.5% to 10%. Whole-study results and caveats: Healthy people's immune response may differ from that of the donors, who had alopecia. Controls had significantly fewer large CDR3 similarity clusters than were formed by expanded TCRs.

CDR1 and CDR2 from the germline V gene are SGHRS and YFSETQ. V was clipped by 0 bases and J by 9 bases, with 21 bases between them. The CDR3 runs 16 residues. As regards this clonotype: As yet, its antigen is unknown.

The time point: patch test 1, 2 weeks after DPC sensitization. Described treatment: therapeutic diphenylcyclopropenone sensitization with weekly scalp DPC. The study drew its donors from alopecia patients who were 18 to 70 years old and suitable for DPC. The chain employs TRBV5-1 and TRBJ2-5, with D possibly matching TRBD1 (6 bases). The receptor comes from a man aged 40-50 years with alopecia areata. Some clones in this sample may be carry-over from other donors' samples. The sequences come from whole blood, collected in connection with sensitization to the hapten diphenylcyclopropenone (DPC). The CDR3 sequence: CASSLAGTRQVEAQYF. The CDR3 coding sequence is TGCGCCAGCAGCTTGGCCGGGACGCGACAGGTCGAGGCCCAGTACTTC.